This TCR beta chain was sequenced in a study of cytomegalovirus exposure and HLA in healthy donors. Study-wide results and caveats: The study put under 200 TCR beta chains on its list as cytomegalovirus-associated.

The CDR3 extends over 15 amino acids. The V end was cut by 2 bases, the J end by 4 bases, with 13 bases between. Germline CDR1 MNHNS, CDR2 SASEGT. This clone has only a few counts. Its antigen is unidentified. It was with 60 Vbeta and 13 Jbeta primers that the PCR ran. Clones were sequenced by immunoSEQ multiplex PCR, and TCRdb holds only the in-frame ones, with some missing. The table includes under 150,000 clones, approximately 8.9% detected once. The clonotype was recovered from a woman between 35 and 50 years old in good health and CMV-seropositive. V and J are TRBV6-1 and TRBJ2-3; D is ambiguous. Sequences were obtained from PBMCs. This CDR3 reads CASSEILTPADTQYF. CDR3 sequence (DNA): TGTGCCAGCAGTGAAATCCTCACACCCGCAGATACGCAGTATTTT.